This record concerns one T cell receptor beta chain sequence. Its target is unknown. The entry originates in a study of OX40 agonist ivuxolimab in advanced cancers. Overall study results and limits: Among the least clonally expanded were partial responders at 0.1-3.0 mg/kg. Average numbers of expanded clones were greater in CD8+ T cells than in CD4+. Antigen specificity remained undetermined for the expanded peripheral T cells.

This CDR3 is built from 16 residues. V was clipped by 4 bases and J by 2 bases, with 16 bases between them. Germline V CDR1 and CDR2: SGHKS, YYEKEE (reference sequence). Measured with immunoSEQ multiplex PCR; TCRdb has only the in-frame clones, and not every one. The data hold approximately 47,000 clones, with around 87% observed a single time. This rearrangement joins TRBV5-5 to TRBJ2-1; no reliable D call. The input for sequencing was CD4+ or CD8+ T cells sorted from blood, taken in a trial of the OX40 agonist ivuxolimab. The receptor comes from an adult with an advanced solid tumor such as melanoma, head and neck, liver or kidney cancer. This CDR3 reads CASSRHIGQTYNEQFF. The CDR3 region has the DNA TGTGCCAGCAGCAGACATATAGGCCAAACCTACAATGAGCAGTTCTTC. The full variable domain, rest sourced from reference TRBV5-5 and TRBJ2-1, is DAGVTQSPTHLIKTRGQQVTLRCSPISGHKSVSWYQQVLGQGPQFIFQYYEKEERGRGNFPDRFSARQFPNYSSELNVNALLLGDSALYLCASSRHIGQTYNEQFFGPGTRLTVL.